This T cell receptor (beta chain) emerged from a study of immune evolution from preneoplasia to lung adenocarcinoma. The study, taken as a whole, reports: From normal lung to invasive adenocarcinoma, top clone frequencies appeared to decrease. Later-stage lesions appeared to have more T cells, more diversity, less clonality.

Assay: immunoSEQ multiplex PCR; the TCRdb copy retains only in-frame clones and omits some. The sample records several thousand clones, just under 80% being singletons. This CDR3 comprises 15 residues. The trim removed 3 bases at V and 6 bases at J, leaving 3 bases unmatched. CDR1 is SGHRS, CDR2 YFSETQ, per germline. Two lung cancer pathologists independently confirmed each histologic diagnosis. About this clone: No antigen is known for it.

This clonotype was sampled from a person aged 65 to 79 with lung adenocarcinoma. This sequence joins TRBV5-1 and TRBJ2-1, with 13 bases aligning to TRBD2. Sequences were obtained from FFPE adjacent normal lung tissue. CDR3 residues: CASSSGLAGVNEQFF. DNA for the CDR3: TGCGCCAGCAGCTCAGGACTAGCGGGAGTCAATGAGCAGTTCTTC.